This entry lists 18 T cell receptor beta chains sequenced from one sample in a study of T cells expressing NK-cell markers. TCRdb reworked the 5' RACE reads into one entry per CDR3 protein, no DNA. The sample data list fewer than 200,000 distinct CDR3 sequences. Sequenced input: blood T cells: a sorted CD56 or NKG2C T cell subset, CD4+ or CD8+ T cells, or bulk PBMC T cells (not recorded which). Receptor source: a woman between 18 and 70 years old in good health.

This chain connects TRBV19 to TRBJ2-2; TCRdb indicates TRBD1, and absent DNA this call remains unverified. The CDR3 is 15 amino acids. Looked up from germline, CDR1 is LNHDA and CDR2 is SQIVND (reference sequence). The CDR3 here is CASSRGQFLGGELFF.

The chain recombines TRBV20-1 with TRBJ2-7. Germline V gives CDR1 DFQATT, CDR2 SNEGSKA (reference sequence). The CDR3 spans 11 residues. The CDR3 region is CSAWRTDEQYF.

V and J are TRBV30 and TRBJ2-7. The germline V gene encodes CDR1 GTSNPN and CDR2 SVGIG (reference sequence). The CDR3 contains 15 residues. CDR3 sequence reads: CAWRAAHLGVYEQYF.

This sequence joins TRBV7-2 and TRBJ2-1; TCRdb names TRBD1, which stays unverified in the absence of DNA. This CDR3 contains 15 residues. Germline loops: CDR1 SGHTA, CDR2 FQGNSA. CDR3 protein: CASSKGAGTMSEQFF. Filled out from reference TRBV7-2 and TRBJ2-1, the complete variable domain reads GAGVSQSPSNKVTEKGKDVELRCDPISGHTALYWYRQSLGQGLEFLIYFQGNSAPDKSGLPSDRFSAERTGGSVSTLTIQRTQQEDSAVYLCASSKGAGTMSEQFFGPGTRLTVL.

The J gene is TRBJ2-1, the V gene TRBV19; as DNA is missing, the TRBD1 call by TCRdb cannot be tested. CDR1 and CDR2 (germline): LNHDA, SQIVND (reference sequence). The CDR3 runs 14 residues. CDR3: CASSRQGISNEQFF. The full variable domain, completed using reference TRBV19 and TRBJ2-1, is DGGITQSPKYLFRKEGQNVTLSCEQNLNHDAMYWYRQDPGQGLRLIYYSQIVNDFQKGDIAEGYSVSREKKESFPLTVTSAQKNPTAFYLCASSRQGISNEQFFGPGTRLTVL.

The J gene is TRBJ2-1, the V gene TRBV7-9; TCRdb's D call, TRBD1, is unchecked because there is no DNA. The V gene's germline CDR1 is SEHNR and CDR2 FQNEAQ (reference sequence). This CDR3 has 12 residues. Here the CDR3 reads CASSLLSNEQFF.

CDR3 protein: CASSSLDGYEQYF. The genes are TRBV28 and TRBJ2-7; TCRdb names TRBD1, which stays unverified in the absence of DNA. This CDR3 has 13 amino acids. The germline V gene encodes CDR1 MDHEN and CDR2 SYDVKM.

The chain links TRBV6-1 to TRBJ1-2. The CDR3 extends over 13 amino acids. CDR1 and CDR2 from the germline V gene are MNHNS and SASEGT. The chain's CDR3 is CASSLHSNYGYTF.

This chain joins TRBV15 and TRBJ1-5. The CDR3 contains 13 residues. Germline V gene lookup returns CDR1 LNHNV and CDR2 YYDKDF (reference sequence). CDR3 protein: CATSAGPHQPQHF.

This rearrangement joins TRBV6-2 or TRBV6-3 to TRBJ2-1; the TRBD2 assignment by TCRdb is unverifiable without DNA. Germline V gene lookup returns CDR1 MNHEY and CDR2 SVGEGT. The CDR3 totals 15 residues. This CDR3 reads CASSRAGVSYNEQFF.

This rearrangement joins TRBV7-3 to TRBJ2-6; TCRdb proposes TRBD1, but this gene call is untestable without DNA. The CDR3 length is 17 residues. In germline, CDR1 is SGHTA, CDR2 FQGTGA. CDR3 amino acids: CASSLGQDYSGANVLTF.

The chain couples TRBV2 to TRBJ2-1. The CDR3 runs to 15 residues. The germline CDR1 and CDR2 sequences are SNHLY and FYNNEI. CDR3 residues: CASSEWNSSDNEQFF.

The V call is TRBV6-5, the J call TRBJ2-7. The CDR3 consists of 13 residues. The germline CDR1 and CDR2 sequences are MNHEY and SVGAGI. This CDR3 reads CASISASPYEQYF.

This CDR3 is CASSYGPLGAYNEQFF. The chain has TRBV5-1 and TRBJ2-1; TCRdb's D call of TRBD2 is untestable without DNA. Germline loops: CDR1 SGHRS, CDR2 YFSETQ. This CDR3 contains 16 residues.

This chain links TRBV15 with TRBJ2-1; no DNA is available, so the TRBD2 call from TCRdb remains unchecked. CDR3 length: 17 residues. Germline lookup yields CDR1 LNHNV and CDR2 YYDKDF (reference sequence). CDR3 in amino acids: CATSSHFLAGGYNEQFF.

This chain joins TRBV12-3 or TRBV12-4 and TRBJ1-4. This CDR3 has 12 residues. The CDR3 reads CASGEAVEKLFF.

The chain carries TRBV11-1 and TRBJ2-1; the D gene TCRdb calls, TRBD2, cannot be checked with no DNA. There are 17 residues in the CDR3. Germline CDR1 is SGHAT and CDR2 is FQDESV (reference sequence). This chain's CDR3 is CASSLLGTSGGYNEQFF.

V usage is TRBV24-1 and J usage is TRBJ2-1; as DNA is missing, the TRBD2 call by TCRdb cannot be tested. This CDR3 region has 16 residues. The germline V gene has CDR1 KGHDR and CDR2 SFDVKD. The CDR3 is CATSPPGLAGITEQFF.